The 22 T cell receptor beta chains below all came from one sample that was sequenced in a study of shared clonotypes between healthy human individuals. TCRdb keeps only in-frame clones here, not all; method: immunoSEQ multiplex PCR. The sample yields some 1.5 million clones, roughly 96% seen once. Sequences were obtained from naive CD4+ T cells sorted from blood. Subset specified: CD45RA+ positively selected. These receptors were taken from a man aged 25-40 years in good health.

The chain couples TRBV6-1 to TRBJ2-7; 12 nucleotides align to TRBD2. The germline V gene encodes CDR1 MNHNS and CDR2 SASEGT. This CDR3 contains 13 residues. J gave up 6 bases and V 7 bases, and 4 bases lay outside the gene matches. The CDR3 region has the DNA TGTGCCAGCACGACTAGCGGGAGCGGCGAGCAGTACTTC. It codes for CASTTSGSGEQYF.

The rearrangement links TRBV5-5 to TRBJ2-7; D possibly matches TRBD1 or TRBD2 (5 bases each). CDR1 is SGHKS, CDR2 YYEKEE, per germline (reference sequence). This CDR3 comprises 14 residues. Trimming stripped 2 bases from V and 3 bases from J, with 12 bases between. CDR3 residues: CASSLGTGRYEQYF. The CDR3 coding sequence is TGTGCCAGCAGCTTAGGGACGGGACGCTACGAGCAGTACTTC. Full variable domain (rest looked up from reference TRBV5-5 and TRBJ2-7): DAGVTQSPTHLIKTRGQQVTLRCSPISGHKSVSWYQQVLGQGPQFIFQYYEKEERGRGNFPDRFSARQFPNYSSELNVNALLLGDSALYLCASSLGTGRYEQYFGPGTRLTVT.

As for this clone: In the same sample, other DNA sequences code for this CDR3. The genes are TRBV5-1 and TRBJ2-3; D not certain. Germline V lookup: CDR1 SGHRS, CDR2 YFSETQ. Trimming shortened V by 2 bases and J by 0 bases, and 4 bases separated the two germline ends. This CDR3 spans 13 amino acids. CDR3 in amino acids: CASSLGSTDTQYF. CDR3 coding DNA: TGCGCCAGCAGCTTAGGAAGCACAGATACGCAGTATTTT.

The chain joins TRBV2 to TRBJ2-5; 7 bases fit TRBD1. V was pared by 5 bases and J by 0 bases, with 3 bases of the junction left unmatched. This CDR3 is 14 amino acids long. Germline values: CDR1 SNHLY, CDR2 FYNNEI. The CDR3 protein is CASSYRGDQETQYF. The CDR3, as DNA: TGTGCCAGCAGTTACAGGGGAGACCAAGAGACCCAGTACTTC.

The rearrangement links TRBV6-5 to TRBJ1-2, with D possibly matching TRBD1 (6 bases). V was cut by 6 bases and J by 6 bases, with 14 bases left in between. This CDR3 has 13 amino acids. CDR1 is MNHEY and CDR2 is SVGAGI in the germline V gene. This CDR3 reads CASSLDRLNGYTF. The CDR3 nucleotides read TGTGCCAGCAGCCTGGACAGACTGAATGGCTACACCTTC.

Note on this clone: The junction and the germline gene differ at one end; a read error may be behind it. The J gene is TRBJ2-7, the V gene TRBV5-4; 10 nucleotides match TRBD2. This CDR3 contains 15 residues. Looked up from germline, CDR1 is SGHNT and CDR2 is YYREEE (reference sequence). The CDR3 sequence: CASSLTGLAGASVSF. The DNA for the CDR3 is TGTGCCAGCAGCTTGACAGGGCTAGCGGGAGCCTCGGTGAGCTTC.

This rearrangement joins TRBV18 to TRBJ1-1; 9 bases match TRBD1. This CDR3 spans 20 amino acids. V shed 1 base and J 1 base; nucleotides not matched to a gene: 16. Germline V gene sequence: CDR1 KGHSH, CDR2 LQKENI. CDR3 nucleotides: TGTGCCAGCTCACCACGACCGGGGCACATCAAACAGGGGGCGAACACTGAAGCTTTCTTT. Translating it yields CASSPRPGHIKQGANTEAFF.

J is TRBJ2-5 and V is TRBV18; D is possibly TRBD1 or TRBD2 (5 bases each). The CDR3 covers 13 residues. Deletions cut 6 bases from V and 5 bases from J, with 13 bases between. Germline loops: CDR1 KGHSH, CDR2 LQKENI. CDR3 nucleotide sequence: TGTGCCAGCTCGGGACCTGAAGCTGAGACCCAGTACTTC. Translation gives CASSGPEAETQYF.

The gene calls are TRBV5-1 and TRBJ2-3; D tentatively reads TRBD1 or TRBD2 (5 bases each). Germline assignment: CDR1 SGHRS and CDR2 YFSETQ. The CDR3 covers 15 residues. The germline V and J ends were trimmed by 3 bases and 0 bases, with 11 bases remaining between them. DNA for the CDR3: TGCGCCAGCAGCTGGGACGCTACTAGCACAGATACGCAGTATTTT. It yields the protein CASSWDATSTDTQYF. Variable domain in full (rest from reference TRBV5-1 and TRBJ2-3): KAGVTQTPRYLIKTRGQQVTLSCSPISGHRSVSWYQQTPGQGLQFLFEYFSETQRNKGNFPGRFSGRQFSNSRSEMNVSTLELGDSALYLCASSWDATSTDTQYFGPGTRLTVL.

This chain connects TRBV27 to TRBJ2-7; the match to TRBD2 covers 7 bases. This CDR3 is 16 amino acids long. CDR1 and CDR2 (germline): MNHEY, SMNVEV (reference sequence). The junction had 13 bases not matched to a gene; V was cut back by 5 bases and J by 3 bases. CDR3 sequence (DNA): TGTGCCAGCAGTCGAAGCGGGACCGGGAAAGGCTACGAGCAGTACTTC. Amino acid sequence: CASSRSGTGKGYEQYF.

In this sample, this clone turned up a few times. The chain uses TRBV25-1 and TRBJ2-7, with a tentative D call TRBD1 (6 bases). The CDR3 runs to 15 residues. V was trimmed by 4 bases and J by 2 bases, leaving 15 bases between them. Germline V gene data show CDR1 as MGHDK and CDR2 as SYGVNS. The CDR3 is CASSAKQGKAYEQYF. The CDR3 DNA sequence: TGTGCCAGCAGTGCTAAACAGGGAAAGGCCTACGAGCAGTACTTC.

V and J are TRBV19 and TRBJ2-6, with a tentative D call TRBD1 (5 bases). Trimming cost V 5 bases and J 0 bases, with 14 bases left between them. The CDR3 has 17 residues. Germline CDR1 reads LNHDA; CDR2 reads SQIVND (reference sequence). This CDR3 reads CASSPVRQTSGANVLTF. The CDR3, as DNA: TGTGCCAGTAGTCCTGTGCGACAGACCTCTGGGGCCAACGTCCTGACTTTC.

A word on this clone: Germline and junction disagree at one end, which may indicate a read error. V gene TRBV5-1 combines with J gene TRBJ1-2; D uncertain. Germline lookup yields CDR1 SGHRS and CDR2 YFSETQ. The CDR3 has 13 amino acids. The DNA for the CDR3 is TGCGGCAGCAGCCCGGAGATCGAACATGGCTACACCTTC. As protein: CGSSPEIEHGYTF.

The chain carries TRBV10-3 and TRBJ2-2, with 7 positions matching TRBD2. This CDR3 spans 14 amino acids. The trim removed 6 bases at V and 6 bases at J, leaving 7 bases unmatched. Germline V gene lookup returns CDR1 ENHRY and CDR2 SYGVKD. CDR3 DNA sequence: TGTGCCATCAGCCGACTAGCCGACTCCGGGGAGCTGTTTTTT. As protein: CAISRLADSGELFF.

V gene TRBV29-1 combines with J gene TRBJ1-1, with D possibly matching TRBD1 (6 bases). The CDR3 spans 14 residues. The V gene lost 4 bases and the J gene lost 3 bases, with 15 bases spanning the gap. The germline CDR1 and CDR2 sequences are SQVTM and ANQGSEA. In DNA form, the CDR3 reads TGCAGCGTTGCTTCGGGGGCCCAGGACACTGAAGCTTTCTTT. It translates to CSVASGAQDTEAFF.

The V and J genes are TRBV9 and TRBJ2-7; 8 nucleotides agree with TRBD2. After removal of 0 bases from V and 2 bases from J, the junction contained 10 bases not matched to a gene. CDR1 SGDLS and CDR2 YYNGEE come from the germline V gene. The CDR3 totals 17 residues. The CDR3 loop is CASSVEASGLHPYEQYF. Here the CDR3 DNA reads TGTGCCAGCAGCGTAGAGGCTAGCGGGCTTCATCCCTACGAGCAGTACTTC.

Points on this clone: The identical CDR3 is also encoded by other nucleotide sequences in the sample. The chain is built from TRBV19 and TRBJ1-1; D not certain. V gave up 3 bases and J gave up 1 base, with 9 bases separating them. Germline loops: CDR1 LNHDA, CDR2 SQIVND (reference sequence). The CDR3 has 14 residues. The CDR3 here is CASSIPGENTEAFF. In DNA, the CDR3 is TGTGCCAGTAGTATCCCCGGCGAGAACACTGAAGCTTTCTTT.

The chain combines TRBV7-2 with TRBJ1-1; D may be TRBD1 (5 bases). The CDR3 totals 19 residues. The V and J ends lost 2 bases and 4 bases respectively, with 26 bases between them. Germline V CDR1 and CDR2: SGHTA, FQGNSA. The CDR3 DNA reads as TGTGCCAGCAGCTTATTAGCTCTGTCGGCAGGGCGGGGTGGCACTGAAGCTTTCTTT. It translates to CASSLLALSAGRGGTEAFF.

The CDR3 bases are TGCGCCAGCTCCTCATCGGGTCAGCCCCAGCATTTT. Encoded protein: CASSSSGQPQHF. The V gene is TRBV10-2, the J gene TRBJ1-5; D call uncertain. Trimming cost V 8 bases and J 6 bases, with 11 bases left between them. Germline CDR1 is WSHSY and CDR2 is SAAADI. The CDR3 loop spans 12 amino acids.

Note on this clone: Other DNA sequences in this specimen translate into the identical CDR3. The chain employs TRBV9 and TRBJ2-5; a possible D gene is TRBD1 (5 bases). Between the trimmed V and J ends, which lost 0 bases and 1 base, there was a span of 7 bases. CDR1 SGDLS and CDR2 YYNGEE come from the germline V gene. CDR3 size: 14 residues. The CDR3 DNA is TGTGCCAGCAGCGTAGGCCAGGGCCAAGAGACCCAGTACTTC. It encodes CASSVGQGQETQYF.

In nucleotides, the CDR3 is TGTGCCTGGAGTGTACACATGAGGGTAGGCACTGAAGCTTTCTTT. Its translation: CAWSVHMRVGTEAFF. The rearrangement uses TRBV30 and TRBJ1-1; D ambiguous. Germline loops: CDR1 GTSNPN, CDR2 SVGIG (reference sequence). The CDR3 runs 15 residues. V lost 0 bases to trimming and J lost 4 bases, with 15 bases between them.

The chain joins TRBV5-1 to TRBJ2-5; 11 bases line up with TRBD2. This CDR3 has 17 amino acids. Looked up from germline, CDR1 is SGHRS and CDR2 is YFSETQ. J was trimmed by 2 bases and V by 3 bases; bases with no gene match: 9. The CDR3 region has the DNA TGCGCCAGCAGCTGGGGGCTAGCGGGAGGATGGCAAGAGACCCAGTACTTC. This gives the protein CASSWGLAGGWQETQYF.